The 4 T cell receptor beta chains given below trace back to one sample, sequenced in a study of T cell responses to AZD1222 COVID-19 vaccine. The assay was immunoSEQ multiplex PCR, and TCRdb's table has in-frame clones only and misses some. The sample gives about 110,000 clones, 82% of which show up once; approximately 5% is in the top ten. The specimen comprised peripheral blood, sampled on day 0 of AZD1222 vaccination. The receptors were sampled from an adult in good health.

This rearrangement joins TRBV7-2 to TRBJ2-5; TRBD1 matches at 8 bases. CDR1 SGHTA and CDR2 FQGNSA come from the germline V gene. V lost 5 bases, J lost 4 bases, and 9 bases stayed unmatched. CDR3 length: 15 amino acids. In nucleotides, the CDR3 is TGTGCCAGCAGCCCGAGACTCAGGGGGCCAGAGACCCAGTACTTC. Protein product: CASSPRLRGPETQYF.

The chain recombines TRBV11-3 with TRBJ1-1, with D possibly matching TRBD1 (5 bases). From germline, CDR1 is SGHNT and CDR2 YENEEA. V was pared by 4 bases and J by 0 bases, with 9 bases between. This CDR3 has 14 residues. CDR3 residues: CASSSGPMNTEAFF. In DNA form, the CDR3 reads TGTGCCAGCAGCTCGGGGCCCATGAACACTGAAGCTTTCTTT.

This clone has a handful of counts. This chain connects TRBV4-1 to TRBJ1-6; 7 bases align to TRBD1. With V trimmed by 0 bases and J by 6 bases, 5 bases remained unmatched. Germline V CDR1 and CDR2: MGHRA, YSYEKL. The CDR3 covers 16 residues. CDR3 coding DNA: TGCGCCAGCAGCCAAGAAAGACAGGGAACTAATTCACCCCTCCACTTT. This gives the protein CASSQERQGTNSPLHF.

This clone was seen more than once but under ten times. The chain joins TRBV9 to TRBJ2-3, with D possibly matching TRBD2 (5 bases). The germline CDR1 and CDR2 sequences are SGDLS and YYNGEE. The length of the CDR3 is 12 residues. V was trimmed by 4 bases and J by 4 bases, leaving 7 bases between them. The CDR3 reads CASSLSADTQYF. CDR3 DNA sequence: TGTGCCAGCAGCCTTAGCGCAGATACGCAGTATTTT.